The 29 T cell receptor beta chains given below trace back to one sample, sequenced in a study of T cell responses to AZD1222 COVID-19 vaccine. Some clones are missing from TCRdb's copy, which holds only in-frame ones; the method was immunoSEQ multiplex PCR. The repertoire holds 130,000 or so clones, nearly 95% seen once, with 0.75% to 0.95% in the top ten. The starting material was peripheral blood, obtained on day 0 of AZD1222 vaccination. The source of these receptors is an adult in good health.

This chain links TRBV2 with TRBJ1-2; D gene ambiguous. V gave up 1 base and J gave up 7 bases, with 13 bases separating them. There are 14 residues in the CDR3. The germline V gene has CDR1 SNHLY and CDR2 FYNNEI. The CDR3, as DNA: TGTGCCAGCAGTGAAGTCACCACCTTCTCTGGCTACACCTTC. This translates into CASSEVTTFSGYTF.

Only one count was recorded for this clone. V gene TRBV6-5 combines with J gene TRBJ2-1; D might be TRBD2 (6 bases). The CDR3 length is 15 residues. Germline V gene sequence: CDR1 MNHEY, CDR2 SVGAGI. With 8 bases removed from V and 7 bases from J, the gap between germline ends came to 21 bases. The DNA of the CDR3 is TGTGCCAGCTGCTACAGCCCGACTAGTTCTAATGAGCAGTTCTTC. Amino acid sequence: CASCYSPTSSNEQFF.

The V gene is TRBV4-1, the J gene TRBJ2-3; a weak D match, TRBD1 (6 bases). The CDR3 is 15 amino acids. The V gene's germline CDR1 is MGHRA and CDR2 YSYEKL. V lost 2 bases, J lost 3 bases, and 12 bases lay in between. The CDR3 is CASSQIWGPTDTQYF. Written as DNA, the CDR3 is TGCGCCAGCAGCCAAATCTGGGGGCCGACAGATACGCAGTATTTT.

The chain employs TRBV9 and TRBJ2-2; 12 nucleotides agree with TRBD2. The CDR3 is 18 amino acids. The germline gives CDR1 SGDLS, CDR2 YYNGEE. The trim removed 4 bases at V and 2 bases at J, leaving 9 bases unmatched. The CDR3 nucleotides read TGTGCCAGCAGCTCTCGGACTAGCGGGGCTTTAAACACCGGGGAGCTGTTTTTT. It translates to CASSSRTSGALNTGELFF.

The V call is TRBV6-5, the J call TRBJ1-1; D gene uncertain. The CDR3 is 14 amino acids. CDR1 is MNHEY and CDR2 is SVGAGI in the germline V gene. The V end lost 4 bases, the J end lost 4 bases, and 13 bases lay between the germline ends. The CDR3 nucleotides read TGTGCCAGCAGTTCACAACATCGGTCCACTGAAGCTTTCTTT. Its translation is CASSSQHRSTEAFF.

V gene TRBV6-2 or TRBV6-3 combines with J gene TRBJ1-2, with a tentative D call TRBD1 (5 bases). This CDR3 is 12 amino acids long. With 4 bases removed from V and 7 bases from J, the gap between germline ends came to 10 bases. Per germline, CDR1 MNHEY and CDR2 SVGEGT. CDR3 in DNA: TGTGCCAGCAGTTTTCGACAGACTGGCTACACCTTC. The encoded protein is CASSFRQTGYTF.

CDR3: CASSLATGSNEKLFF. CDR3 in DNA: TGTGCCAGCAGCTTAGCCACAGGTTCTAATGAAAAACTGTTTTTT. The chain couples TRBV7-9 to TRBJ1-4; TRBD1 is a possible D gene (5 bases). Trimming took 0 bases from V and 3 from J, leaving 8 bases between them. This CDR3 is 15 amino acids long. Germline V lookup: CDR1 SEHNR, CDR2 FQNEAQ (reference sequence).

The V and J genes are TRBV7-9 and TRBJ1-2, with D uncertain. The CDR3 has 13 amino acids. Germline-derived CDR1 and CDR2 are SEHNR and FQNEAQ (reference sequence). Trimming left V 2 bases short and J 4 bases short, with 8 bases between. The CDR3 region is CASSLWISYGYTF. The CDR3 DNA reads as TGTGCCAGCAGCTTATGGATCAGCTATGGCTACACCTTC.

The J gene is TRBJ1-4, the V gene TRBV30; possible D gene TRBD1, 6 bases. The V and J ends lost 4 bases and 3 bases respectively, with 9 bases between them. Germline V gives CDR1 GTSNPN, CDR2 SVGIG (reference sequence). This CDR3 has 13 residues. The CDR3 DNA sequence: TGTGCCTGGACAGGGGTTGCTAATGAAAAACTGTTTTTT. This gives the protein CAWTGVANEKLFF.

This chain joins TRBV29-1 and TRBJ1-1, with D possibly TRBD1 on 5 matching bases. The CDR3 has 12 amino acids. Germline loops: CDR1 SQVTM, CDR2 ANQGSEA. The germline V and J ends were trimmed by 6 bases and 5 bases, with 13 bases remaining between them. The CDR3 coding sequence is TGCAGCGTGACGGGGGGGACTACTGAAGCTTTCTTT. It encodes CSVTGGTTEAFF.

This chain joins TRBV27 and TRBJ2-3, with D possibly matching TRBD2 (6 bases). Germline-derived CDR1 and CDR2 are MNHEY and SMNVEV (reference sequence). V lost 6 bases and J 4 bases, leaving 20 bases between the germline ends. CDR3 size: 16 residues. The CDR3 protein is CASSSWGVAVADTQYF. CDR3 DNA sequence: TGTGCCAGCAGCTCTTGGGGGGTGGCGGTCGCAGATACGCAGTATTTT.

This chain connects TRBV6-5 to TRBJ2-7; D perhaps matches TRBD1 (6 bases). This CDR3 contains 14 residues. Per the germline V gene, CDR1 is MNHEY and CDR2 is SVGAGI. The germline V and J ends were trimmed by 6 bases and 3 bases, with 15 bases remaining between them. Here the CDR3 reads CASSRGNSDYEQYF. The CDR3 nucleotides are TGTGCCAGCAGCAGGGGTAATTCCGACTACGAGCAGTACTTC.

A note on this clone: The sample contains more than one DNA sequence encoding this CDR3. In DNA form, the CDR3 reads TGTGCCAGCAGCGTAGTGGGGGGCTCTGGAAACACCATATATTTT. As protein: CASSVVGGSGNTIYF. The chain is built from TRBV9 and TRBJ1-3; maybe TRBD1 (5 bases). The V gene lost 0 bases and the J gene lost 0 bases, with 7 bases spanning the gap. CDR1 SGDLS and CDR2 YYNGEE come from the germline V gene. CDR3 length: 15 residues.

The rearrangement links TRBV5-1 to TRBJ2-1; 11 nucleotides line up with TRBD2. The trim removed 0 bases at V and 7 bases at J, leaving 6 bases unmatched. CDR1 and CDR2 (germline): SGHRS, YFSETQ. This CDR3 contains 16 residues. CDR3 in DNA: TGCGCCAGCAGCTTGGTCTGGCCTAGCGGGGGGAATGAGCAGTTCTTC. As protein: CASSLVWPSGGNEQFF.

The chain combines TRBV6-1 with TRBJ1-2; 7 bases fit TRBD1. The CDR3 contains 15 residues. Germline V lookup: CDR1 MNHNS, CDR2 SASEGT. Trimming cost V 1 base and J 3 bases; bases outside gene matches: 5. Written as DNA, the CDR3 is TGTGCCAGCAGTGAAGGGACAGGCCGTGACTATGGCTACACCTTC. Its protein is CASSEGTGRDYGYTF.

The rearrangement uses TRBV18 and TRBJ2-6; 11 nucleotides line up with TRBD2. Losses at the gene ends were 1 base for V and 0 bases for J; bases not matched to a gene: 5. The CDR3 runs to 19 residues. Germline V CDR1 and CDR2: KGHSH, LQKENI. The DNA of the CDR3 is TGTGCCAGCTCACCACAACTAGCGGGGGTTTCCTCTGGGGCCAACGTCCTGACTTTC. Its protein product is CASSPQLAGVSSGANVLTF.

This chain's CDR3 is CAWAHRAGNTIYF. The CDR3, as DNA: TGTGCCTGGGCACACAGGGCTGGAAACACCATATATTTT. The gene calls are TRBV30 and TRBJ1-3, with D perhaps TRBD1 (6 bases). Trimming stripped 5 bases from V and 2 bases from J, with 10 bases between. The CDR3 spans 13 residues. Germline loops: CDR1 GTSNPN, CDR2 SVGIG (reference sequence).

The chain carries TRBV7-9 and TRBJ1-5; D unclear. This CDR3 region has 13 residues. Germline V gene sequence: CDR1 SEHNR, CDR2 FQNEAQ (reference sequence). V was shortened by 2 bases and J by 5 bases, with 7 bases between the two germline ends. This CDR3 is CASSLTGDQPQHF. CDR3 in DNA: TGTGCCAGCAGCTTAACTGGGGATCAGCCCCAGCATTTT.

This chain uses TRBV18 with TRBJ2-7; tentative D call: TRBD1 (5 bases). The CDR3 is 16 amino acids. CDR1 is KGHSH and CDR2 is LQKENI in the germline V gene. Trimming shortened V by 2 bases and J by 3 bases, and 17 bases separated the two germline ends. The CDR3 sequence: CASSPFGWTDNYEQYF. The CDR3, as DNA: TGTGCCAGCTCACCATTCGGCTGGACGGACAACTACGAGCAGTACTTC.

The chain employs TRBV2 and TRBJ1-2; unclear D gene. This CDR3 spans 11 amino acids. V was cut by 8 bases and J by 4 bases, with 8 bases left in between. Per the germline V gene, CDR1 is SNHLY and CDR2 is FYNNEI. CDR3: CASDGGYGYTF. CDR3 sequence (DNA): TGTGCCAGCGACGGCGGCTATGGCTACACCTTC.

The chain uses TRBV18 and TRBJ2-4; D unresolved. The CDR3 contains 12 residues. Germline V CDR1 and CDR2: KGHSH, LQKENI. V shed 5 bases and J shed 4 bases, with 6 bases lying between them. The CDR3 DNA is TGTGCCAGCTCAGACGGGAAAAACATTCAGTACTTC. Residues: CASSDGKNIQYF. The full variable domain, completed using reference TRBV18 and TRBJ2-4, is NAGVMQNPRHLVRRRGQEARLRCSPMKGHSHVYWYRQLPEEGLKFMVYLQKENIIDESGMPKERFSAEFPKEGPSILRIQQVVRGDSAAYFCASSDGKNIQYFGAGTRLSVL.

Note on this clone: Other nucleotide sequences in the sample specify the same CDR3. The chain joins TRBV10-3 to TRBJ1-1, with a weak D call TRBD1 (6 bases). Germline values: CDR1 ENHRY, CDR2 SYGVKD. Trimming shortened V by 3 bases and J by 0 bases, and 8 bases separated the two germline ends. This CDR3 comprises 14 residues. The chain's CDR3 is CAISEQGLNTEAFF. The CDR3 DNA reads TGTGCCATCAGTGAACAGGGCCTGAACACTGAAGCTTTCTTT.

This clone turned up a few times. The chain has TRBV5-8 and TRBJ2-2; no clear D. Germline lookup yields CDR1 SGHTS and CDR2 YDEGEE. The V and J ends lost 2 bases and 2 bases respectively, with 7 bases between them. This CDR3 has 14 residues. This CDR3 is CASSFNRNTGELFF. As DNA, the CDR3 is TGTGCCAGCAGCTTTAACAGAAACACCGGGGAGCTGTTTTTT.

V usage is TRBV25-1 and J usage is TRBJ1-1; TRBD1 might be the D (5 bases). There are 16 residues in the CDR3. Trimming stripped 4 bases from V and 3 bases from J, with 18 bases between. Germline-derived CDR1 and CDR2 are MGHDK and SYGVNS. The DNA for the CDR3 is TGTGCCAGCAGTGCTCTTCACCAGGGTCGGGACACTGAAGCTTTCTTT. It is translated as CASSALHQGRDTEAFF.

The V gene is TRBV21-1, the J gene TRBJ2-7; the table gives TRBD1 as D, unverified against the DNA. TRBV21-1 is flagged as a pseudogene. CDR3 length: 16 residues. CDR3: CASSNSAWAGNYEQYF. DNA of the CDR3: TGTGCCAGCAGCAATTCGGCGTGGGCAGGGAACTACGAGCAGTACTTC.

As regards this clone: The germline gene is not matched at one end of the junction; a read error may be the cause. CDR3 bases: TGTGCCAGTGGTATCCAGGGGGCGGACTATGGCTACACCTTC. Its translation: CASGIQGADYGYTF. The V gene is TRBV19, the J gene TRBJ1-2; 8 bases match TRBD1. This CDR3 region has 14 residues. Germline CDR1 is LNHDA and CDR2 is SQIVND (reference sequence). Full variable domain (missing parts from reference TRBV19 and TRBJ1-2): DGGITQSPKYLFRKEGQNVTLSCEQNLNHDAMYWYRQDPGQGLRLIYYSQIVNDFQKGDIAEGYSVSREKKESFPLTVTSAQKNPTAFYLCASGIQGADYGYTFGSGTRLTVV.

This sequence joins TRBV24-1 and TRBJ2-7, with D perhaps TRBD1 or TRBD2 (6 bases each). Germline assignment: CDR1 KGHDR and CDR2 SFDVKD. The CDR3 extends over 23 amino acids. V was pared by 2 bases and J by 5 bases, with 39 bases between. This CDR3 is CATSDSRRGSQQASRSLRDEQYF. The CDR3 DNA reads TGTGCCACCAGTGATTCTAGGAGGGGGTCACAACAAGCATCACGTTCCCTACGAGACGAGCAGTACTTC.

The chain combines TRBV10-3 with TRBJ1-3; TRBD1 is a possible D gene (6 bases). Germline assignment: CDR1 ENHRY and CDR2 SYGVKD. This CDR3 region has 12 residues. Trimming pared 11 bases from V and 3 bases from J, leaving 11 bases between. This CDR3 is CAGGANGNTIYF. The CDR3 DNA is TGTGCCGGGGGGGCGAATGGAAACACCATATATTTT.

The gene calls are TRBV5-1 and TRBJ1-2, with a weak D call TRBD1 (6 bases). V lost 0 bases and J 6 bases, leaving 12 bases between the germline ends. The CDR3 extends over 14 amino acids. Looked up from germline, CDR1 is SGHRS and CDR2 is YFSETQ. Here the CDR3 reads CASSLEGRGHGYTF. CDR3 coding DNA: TGCGCCAGCAGCTTGGAGGGCAGGGGTCATGGCTACACCTTC.